This entry lists 9 T cell receptor beta chains sequenced from one sample in a study of human T cells and chemical hapten exposure. Time point here: patch test 1, 2 weeks after DPC sensitization. Treatment meaning: therapeutic diphenylcyclopropenone sensitization with weekly scalp DPC. TCRdb reprocessed the RACE reads via MiXCR and lists one record per CDR3 protein. The sample contains 75,000 to 100,000 distinct CDR3 sequences, 9.5% to 15% of which appear only once. This sample comprised whole blood, obtained in connection with sensitization to the hapten diphenylcyclopropenone (DPC). Receptors originate from a woman aged 40 to 50 with alopecia areata. Some clones in this sample may be carry-over from other donors' samples.

The chain has TRBV7-2 and TRBJ2-5, with a tentative D call TRBD1 (5 bases). Germline CDR1 and CDR2: SGHTA and FQGNSA. The CDR3 has 15 residues. Between the trimmed V and J ends, which lost 0 bases and 1 base, there was a span of 9 bases. The CDR3 DNA follows: TGTGCCAGCAGCTTAGCGGGGCCAGTCCAAGAGACCCAGTACTTC. It encodes CASSLAGPVQETQYF. The whole variable domain, filled in from reference TRBV7-2 and TRBJ2-5, reads GAGVSQSPSNKVTEKGKDVELRCDPISGHTALYWYRQSLGQGLEFLIYFQGNSAPDKSGLPSDRFSAERTGGSVSTLTIQRTQQEDSAVYLCASSLAGPVQETQYFGPGTRLLVL.

In this sample, this clonotype turned up many times. V usage is TRBV7-9 and J usage is TRBJ2-3, with D perhaps TRBD2 (6 bases). Germline CDR1 reads SEHNR; CDR2 reads FQNEAQ (reference sequence). V gave up 0 bases and J gave up 0 bases, with 13 bases separating them. This CDR3 comprises 17 residues. The DNA of the CDR3 is TGTGCCAGCAGCTTAGCTTCACCGGGACTCAGCACAGATACGCAGTATTTT. Its protein product is CASSLASPGLSTDTQYF.

This clonotype was counted between two and nine times. J is TRBJ2-1 and V is TRBV27, with TRBD2 identical over 12 bases. The CDR3 loop spans 19 amino acids. The V and J ends lost 2 bases and 1 base, in that order; junction bases with no gene match: 9. CDR1 and CDR2 (germline): MNHEY, SMNVEV (reference sequence). The CDR3, as DNA: TGTGCCAGCAGTTTAGTACTAGCGGGGGGCTTACCTTCCTACAATGAGCAGTTCTTC. Encoded protein: CASSLVLAGGLPSYNEQFF.

The CDR3 DNA is TGCAGCGTTGAGAGGGTTGGCGGGGAGCTGTTTTTT. This codes for CSVERVGGELFF. The gene calls are TRBV29-1 and TRBJ2-2; the D gene is possibly TRBD2 (5 bases). From germline, CDR1 is SQVTM and CDR2 ANQGSEA. This CDR3 region has 12 residues. The V end lost 3 bases, the J end lost 7 bases, and 9 bases lay between the germline ends.

In DNA form, the CDR3 reads TGTGCCAGCAGCAGGTCAAGGACCGGGGAGCTGTTTTTT. Translated, it gives CASSRSRTGELFF. The J gene is TRBJ2-2, the V gene TRBV12-3 or TRBV12-4, with D unclear. Trimming shortened V by 6 bases and J by 5 bases, and 10 bases separated the two germline ends. This CDR3 has 13 residues.

The V call is TRBV20-1, the J call TRBJ2-7, with TRBD1 matching over 7 bases. The CDR3 sequence is 14 residues long. Germline V lookup: CDR1 DFQATT, CDR2 SNEGSKA (reference sequence). The J segment lost 5 bases and the V segment lost 0 bases, leaving 7 bases of the junction unmatched. Here the CDR3 DNA reads TGCAGTGCTAGAGATTTGAGGGGGCTTGACGAGCAGTACTTC. Translating gives CSARDLRGLDEQYF.

This clonotype showed up just a few times. This rearrangement joins TRBV14 to TRBJ1-5; maybe TRBD1 (5 bases). Germline assignment: CDR1 SGHDN and CDR2 FVKESK. The CDR3 contains 20 residues. The V and J ends lost 0 bases and 0 bases respectively, with 21 bases between them. The CDR3 coding sequence is TGTGCCAGCAGCCAAGATGGAGGGGCGCGACCCTTATATAGCAATCAGCCCCAGCATTTT. Amino acid sequence: CASSQDGGARPLYSNQPQHF.

The CDR3, as DNA: TGTGCCAGCACCGCGGGAAGGGGGGCTGGGGCCAACGTCCTGACTTTC. Translated, it gives CASTAGRGAGANVLTF. This chain joins TRBV6-6 and TRBJ2-6; D tentatively reads TRBD1 or TRBD2 (6 bases each). V gave up 7 bases and J gave up 2 bases, with 15 bases separating them. The CDR3 is made up of 16 amino acids. Germline V gives CDR1 MNHNY, CDR2 SVGAGI (reference sequence).

This rearrangement joins TRBV12-3 or TRBV12-4 to TRBJ1-4; weak D call: TRBD1 (5 bases). The CDR3 extends over 14 amino acids. V was pared by 6 bases and J by 14 bases, with 22 bases between. CDR3 region: CASRGDQLGGELFF. The CDR3 DNA reads as TGTGCCAGCAGGGGGGATCAATTGGGTGGCGAGCTGTTTTTT.